Listed below are T cell receptor beta chains from one sample, sequenced in a study of T cell repertoires in cytomegalovirus infection. One entry per CDR3 protein, called by TCRdb with MiXCR from the reads. Of 450,000 to 650,000 distinct CDR3 sequences detected, approximately 25% appear once; the ten largest clones hold approximately 13%. Sequencing used PBMCs. Receptors were obtained from a human donor in good health (CMV status not recorded). Some clones in this sample may be carry-over from other donors' samples. CDR3s include the opening cysteine and the closing phenylalanine or tryptophan. The D gene is left open where the match is weak. Size tells how often a clone was seen (once, few, many) or the class of an expanded clone, and some rows leave it out.

d_gene	j_gene	abundance	v_gene	CDR3aa	CDR3nt
.	TRBJ1-2	few	TRBV11-1	CASSSGNVRSKGYTF	TGTGCCAGCAGCTCGGGGAATGTACGGAGCAAGGGCTACACCTTC
TRBD2	TRBJ2-1	.	TRBV10-3	CAISEPGLAGGNEQFF	TGTGCCATCAGTGAGCCGGGACTAGCGGGAGGGAATGAGCAGTTCTTC
.	TRBJ2-4	few	TRBV6-2/TRBV6-3	CASSYSTGRNIQYF	TGTGCCAGCAGTTACAGCACGGGGAGAAACATTCAGTACTTC
.	TRBJ1-2	.	TRBV12-3/TRBV12-4	CASSLGFMRGRLNYGYTF	TGTGCCAGCAGTTTAGGGTTTATGAGGGGACGGCTTAACTATGGCTACACCTTC
TRBD1	TRBJ2-3	few	TRBV27	CASSSTGAGTDTQYF	TGTGCCAGCAGTTCCACAGGGGCTGGCACAGATACGCAGTATTTT
TRBD1	TRBJ2-1	.	TRBV6-2/TRBV6-3	CASSPPGTGLVEQFF	TGTGCCAGCAGTCCGCCCGGGACAGGGTTAGTTGAGCAGTTCTTC
.	TRBJ2-3	.	TRBV28	CASSLSYGIPDTQYF	TGTGCCAGCAGTCTAAGCTACGGTATCCCAGATACGCAGTATTTT
TRBD2	TRBJ2-7	.	TRBV6-5	CASSYTSGRSEQYF	TGTGCCAGCAGTTACACTAGCGGGAGAAGCGAGCAGTACTTC
.	TRBJ1-1	few	TRBV12-3/TRBV12-4	CASSFLETVNTEAFF	.
.	TRBJ1-2	.	TRBV5-4	CASSLDRSGYGYTF	TGTGCCAGCAGCTTGGACAGATCTGGCTATGGCTACACCTTC
TRBD2	TRBJ2-1	many	TRBV12-3/TRBV12-4	CASSPASGYNEQFF	TGTGCCAGCAGCCCTGCTAGCGGCTACAATGAGCAGTTCTTC
TRBD1	TRBJ1-2	many	TRBV20-1	CSARGVRGHGYTF	TGCAGTGCTAGAGGGGTCAGGGGGCATGGCTACACCTTC
TRBD1	TRBJ2-1	few	TRBV9	CASSPGQGASAEQFF	TGTGCCAGCAGCCCGGGACAGGGGGCGTCGGCTGAGCAGTTCTTC
TRBD1	TRBJ1-2	.	TRBV12-3/TRBV12-4	CASSTLTGGTYGYTF	TGTGCCAGCAGTACCTTAACAGGGGGCACCTATGGCTACACCTTC
TRBD1	TRBJ1-2	few	TRBV24-1	CATSESDRGNYGYTF	TGTGCCACCAGTGAGTCCGACAGGGGGAACTATGGCTACACCTTC
.	TRBJ1-1	.	TRBV7-9	CASSLEGTEGTEAFF	TGTGCCAGCAGCTTAGAGGGGACCGAGGGGACTGAAGCTTTCTTT
.	TRBJ1-1	.	TRBV25-1	CASSALGGEAFF	TGTGCCAGCAGTGCCCTGGGGGGTGAAGCTTTCTTT
.	TRBJ1-2	.	TRBV9	CASSAGQPYGYTF	TGTGCCAGCAGCGCCGGACAGCCATATGGCTACACCTTC
.	TRBJ1-2	few	TRBV11-1	CASSVGGHGYTF	TGTGCCAGCAGCGTAGGAGGGCATGGCTACACCTTC
.	TRBJ2-3	few	TRBV5-6	CASSLVGGVTDTQYF	TGTGCCAGCAGCTTGGTGGGAGGAGTCACAGATACGCAGTATTTT
TRBD2	TRBJ2-3	.	TRBV5-6	CASSAGLAGVTDTQYF	TGTGCCAGCAGCGCGGGACTAGCGGGAGTCACAGATACGCAGTATTTT
.	TRBJ1-2	.	TRBV12-3/TRBV12-4	CASSLSGLVWYGYTF	TGTGCCAGCAGTTTATCAGGGCTGGTCTGGTATGGCTACACCTTC
.	TRBJ2-1	.	TRBV6-2/TRBV6-3	CASSYSTADYNYNEQFF	TGTGCCAGCAGTTACTCGACAGCGGACTATAACTACAATGAGCAGTTCTTC
TRBD1	TRBJ2-5	few	TRBV12-3/TRBV12-4	CASSWGQELQETQYF	TGTGCCAGCAGTTGGGGACAGGAGCTCCAAGAGACCCAGTACTTC
TRBD2	TRBJ2-1	few	TRBV14	CASSQESDTSGTGEQFF	TGTGCCAGCAGCCAAGAGTCAGACACTAGCGGGACAGGTGAGCAGTTCTTC
TRBD1	TRBJ1-6	.	TRBV20-1	CSARPGTEYNSPLHF	TGCAGTGCTAGACCTGGGACAGAATATAATTCACCCCTCCACTTT
TRBD2	TRBJ2-1	few	TRBV5-4	CASSLGTSGTYNEQFF	TGTGCCAGCAGCTTGGGGACTAGCGGAACCTACAATGAGCAGTTCTTC
.	TRBJ2-1	few	TRBV7-2	CASSYRVVMPPYNEQFF	TGTGCCAGCAGCTACCGGGTAGTTATGCCCCCCTACAATGAGCAGTTCTTC
TRBD2	TRBJ2-3	many	TRBV7-9	CASSLAPAFAGDTDTQYF	TGTGCCAGCAGCTTAGCCCCGGCCTTTGCGGGGGACACAGATACGCAGTATTTT
.	TRBJ2-4	few	TRBV5-5	CASSLGRGPGAGQNIQYF	TGTGCCAGCAGCTTGGGCAGGGGCCCCGGGGCGGGCCAAAACATTCAGTACTTC
.	TRBJ1-1	.	TRBV28	CASSLVRPGAVGTEAFF	TGTGCCAGCAGTTTAGTCCGCCCGGGGGCGGTTGGCACTGAAGCTTTCTTT
TRBD2	TRBJ2-3	once	TRBV4-1	CASSQGPIAGTTDTQYF	TGCGCCAGCAGCCAAGGACCCATAGCGGGGACCACAGATACGCAGTATTTT
.	TRBJ1-2	many	TRBV7-2	CASSFDSSYGYTF	TGTGCCAGCAGCTTCGACAGCTCCTATGGCTACACCTTC
.	TRBJ1-1	.	TRBV2	CASNLATLGEAFF	TGTGCCAGCAATTTGGCGACCCTCGGAGAAGCTTTCTTT
TRBD1	TRBJ2-1	many	TRBV12-3/TRBV12-4	CASRYRGGNEQFF	TGTGCCAGCAGGTACAGGGGTGGAAATGAGCAGTTCTTC
TRBD2	TRBJ2-1	few	TRBV4-3	CASSQDGLAPTYNEQFF	TGCGCCAGCAGCCAAGACGGACTAGCGCCCACATACAATGAGCAGTTCTTC
.	TRBJ1-4	few	TRBV7-2	CASSRTGSEKLFF	TGTGCCAGCAGCCGAACAGGGTCCGAAAAACTGTTTTTT
.	TRBJ1-4	many	TRBV7-2	CASSLGGAYNEKLFF	TGTGCCAGCAGCTTGGGGGGGGCTTACAATGAAAAATTGTTTTTT
.	TRBJ1-2	.	TRBV10-3	CAIGPAGISYGYTF	TGTGCCATTGGGCCGGCGGGGATAAGCTATGGCTACACCTTC
.	TRBJ1-1	few	TRBV2	CASSREMAGVTEAFF	TGTGCCAGCAGTCGTGAGATGGCAGGGGTTACTGAAGCTTTCTTT
.	TRBJ2-2	few	TRBV3-1	CASSQGGVGVGELFF	TGTGCCAGCAGCCAAGGGGGGGTCGGTGTCGGGGAGCTGTTTTTT
.	TRBJ1-2	few	TRBV5-4	CASSYDSNYGYTF	TGTGCCAGCAGCTACGACAGCAACTATGGCTACACCTTC
TRBD2	TRBJ2-5	.	TRBV7-3	CASSFLAGPQETQYF	TGTGCCAGCAGCTTCTTAGCGGGACCACAAGAGACCCAGTACTTC
.	TRBJ2-5	.	TRBV19	CASSMAHLRGETQYF	TGTGCCAGTAGTATGGCTCACCTTAGAGGAGAGACCCAGTACTTC
.	TRBJ2-3	.	TRBV20-1	CSANRPSGHTDTQYF	TGCAGTGCAAACAGACCCAGTGGGCACACAGATACGCAGTATTTT
.	TRBJ2-3	.	TRBV4-3	CASSQDGPSRMGDTQYF	TGCGCCAGCAGCCAAGATGGGCCTAGCCGAATGGGAGATACGCAGTATTTT
.	TRBJ1-2	.	TRBV28	CASSTGQLYNYGYTF	TGTGCCAGCAGTACAGGACAGCTCTATAACTATGGCTACACCTTC
TRBD2	TRBJ2-1	.	TRBV2	CASSKGLAEGNEQFF	TGTGCCAGCAGCAAGGGACTAGCGGAGGGCAATGAGCAGTTCTTC
TRBD2	TRBJ2-1	few	TRBV7-2	CASSPIPGLGGPTEQFF	TGTGCCAGCAGCCCAATTCCGGGACTAGGGGGTCCAACTGAGCAGTTCTTC
TRBD2	TRBJ2-5	.	TRBV19	CASSMWISGSQETQYF	TGTGCCAGTAGTATGTGGATTAGCGGGAGCCAAGAGACCCAGTACTTC
.	TRBJ1-1	many	TRBV19	CAVSWGVNTEAFF	TGTGCCGTTTCTTGGGGAGTGAACACTGAAGCTTTCTTT